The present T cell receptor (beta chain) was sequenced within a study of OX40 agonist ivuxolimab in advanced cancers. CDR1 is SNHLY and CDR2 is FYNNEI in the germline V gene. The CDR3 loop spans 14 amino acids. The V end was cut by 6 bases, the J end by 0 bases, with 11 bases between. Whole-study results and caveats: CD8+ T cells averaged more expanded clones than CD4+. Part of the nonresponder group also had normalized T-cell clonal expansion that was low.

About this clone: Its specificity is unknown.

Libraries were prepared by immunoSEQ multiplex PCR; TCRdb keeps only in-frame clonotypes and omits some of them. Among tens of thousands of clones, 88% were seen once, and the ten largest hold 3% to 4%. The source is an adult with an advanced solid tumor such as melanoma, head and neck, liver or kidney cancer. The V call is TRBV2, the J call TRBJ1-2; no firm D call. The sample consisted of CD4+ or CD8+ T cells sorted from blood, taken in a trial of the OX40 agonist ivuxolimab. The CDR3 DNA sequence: TGTGCCAGCAGGCCGCCGGGGTCTAACTATGGCTACACCTTC. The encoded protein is CASRPPGSNYGYTF.